The T cell receptor beta chain under discussion was sequenced for a study of cytotoxic CD8 clonotypes in ibrutinib-treated CLL. Genomic DNA in a quantity of about 2.1 micrograms was derived from cryopreserved PBMCs for TCR beta libraries. Repertoires were generated with immunoSEQ multiplex PCR, while TCRdb's copy carries only in-frame clones and drops some. In the table there are about 72,000 clones, roughly two thirds of which are singletons. This clone turned up a few times. Its antigen is unidentified. Findings of the study overall: Baseline levels were approached again at progression, after clonality had risen at ibrutinib response.

The clonotype comes from a human donor with chronic lymphocytic leukemia. The sample here was PBMCs, taken after 12 months of ibrutinib treatment.

The chain's CDR3 is CASASGLVGSGANVLTF. As DNA, the CDR3 is TGTGCCAGCGCCTCAGGGCTAGTCGGGTCTGGGGCCAACGTCCTGACTTTC. V gene TRBV9 combines with J gene TRBJ2-6, with D maybe TRBD1 (5 bases). Per the germline V gene, CDR1 is SGDLS and CDR2 is YYNGEE. V lost 7 bases and J 1 base, leaving 18 bases between the germline ends. The CDR3 consists of 17 residues.